The 14 T cell receptor beta chains below all came from one sample that was sequenced in a study of response to subunit inactivated influenza vaccine. TCRdb reprocessed the RT-PCR reads via MiXCR and lists one record per CDR3 protein. The sample has about 310,000 distinct CDR3 sequences, about 20% seen once; the top ten hold 9% to 12%. Here the sequenced sample was PBMCs from blood, taken approximately 20 months after vaccination. Every receptor here comes from a man aged 45 to 75 who received an inactivated influenza vaccine.

This clonotype came up many times. This chain connects TRBV7-9 to TRBJ1-2, with D hard to call. With 3 bases removed from V and 4 bases from J, the gap between germline ends came to 6 bases. CDR3 size: 12 residues. Per the germline V gene, CDR1 is SEHNR and CDR2 is FQNEAQ (reference sequence). CDR3 sequence reads: CASSFRAYGYTF. The CDR3 nucleotides read TGTGCCAGCAGCTTTAGGGCCTATGGCTACACCTTC.

This rearrangement joins TRBV27 to TRBJ1-6; TRBD1 might be the D (6 bases). The CDR3 has 16 amino acids. Germline-derived CDR1 and CDR2 are MNHEY and SMNVEV (reference sequence). V lost 6 bases, J lost 4 bases, and 16 bases lay in between. The CDR3 bases are TGTGCCAGCAGGAAGACACAGGGCGGGTATAATTCACCCCTCCACTTT. Encoded protein: CASRKTQGGYNSPLHF.

A few counts support this clonotype. The rearrangement links TRBV5-1 to TRBJ1-6; D gene ambiguous. The V and J ends lost 4 bases and 8 bases respectively, with 10 bases between them. Germline assignment: CDR1 SGHRS and CDR2 YFSETQ. The CDR3 covers 13 residues. The CDR3 coding sequence is TGCGCCAGCAGCCCTACGGAGGATTCACCCCTCCACTTT. It yields the protein CASSPTEDSPLHF.

The rearrangement links TRBV6-2 or TRBV6-3 to TRBJ2-2, with D perhaps TRBD2 (6 bases). This CDR3 has 16 amino acids. V lost 7 bases and J lost 1, with 16 bases in between. CDR1 MNHEY and CDR2 SVGEGT come from the germline V gene. The CDR3 bases are TGTGCCAGCATTGGGTACCGGGGGAAGAACACCGGGGAGCTGTTTTTT. Its protein product is CASIGYRGKNTGELFF.

This clonotype was detected a few times. The chain recombines TRBV19 with TRBJ1-2; D possibly corresponds to TRBD1 (6 bases). Between the trimmed V and J ends, which lost 3 bases and 4 bases, there was a span of 12 bases. The CDR3 is 14 amino acids. Germline V gene sequence: CDR1 LNHDA, CDR2 SQIVND (reference sequence). The CDR3 DNA is TGTGCCAGTAGTATGCAGGGGCCCTCCTATGGCTACACCTTC. Its protein is CASSMQGPSYGYTF.

V is TRBV29-1 and J is TRBJ1-1; D ambiguous. Trimming removed 2 bases at V and 7 bases at J, with 11 bases between. This CDR3 region has 12 residues. Germline V gene lookup returns CDR1 SQVTM and CDR2 ANQGSEA. This CDR3 reads CSVEPTKGEAFF. CDR3 coding DNA: TGCAGCGTTGAACCCACAAAGGGTGAAGCTTTCTTT.

This chain links TRBV5-1 with TRBJ1-6, with a weak D call TRBD1 (6 bases). The CDR3 has 14 residues. The V end lost 4 bases, the J end lost 8 bases, and 13 bases lay between the germline ends. Germline V gene lookup returns CDR1 SGHRS and CDR2 YFSETQ. The CDR3 nucleotides are TGCGCCAGCAGCGTCCGAGGGGGGTATTCACCCCTCCACTTT. It translates to CASSVRGGYSPLHF.

In this sample, this clonotype turned up many times. This chain links TRBV28 with TRBJ1-1; the D is unclear. V lost 3 bases to trimming and J lost 3 bases, with 5 bases between them. The CDR3 consists of 12 residues. Germline lookup yields CDR1 MDHEN and CDR2 SYDVKM. The CDR3 sequence: CASSFQYTEAFF. The CDR3 nucleotides read TGTGCCAGCAGTTTTCAGTACACTGAAGCTTTCTTT. Full variable domain (missing parts from reference TRBV28 and TRBJ1-1): DVKVTQSSRYLVKRTGEKVFLECVQDMDHENMFWYRQDPGLGLRLIYFSYDVKMKEKGDIPEGYSVSREKKERFSLILESASTNQTSMYLCASSFQYTEAFFGQGTRLTVV.

The rearrangement joins TRBV10-3 to TRBJ1-4; D gene ambiguous. V was clipped by 7 bases and J by 3 bases, with 6 bases between them. The CDR3 length is 12 residues. Per germline, CDR1 ENHRY and CDR2 SYGVKD. The CDR3 sequence is CAIKGPNEKLFF. For the CDR3, the DNA is TGTGCCATCAAAGGGCCTAATGAAAAACTGTTTTTT.

This clonotype was recorded a few times. CDR3 loop: CSAQNQGGDYGYTF. The DNA of the CDR3 is TGCAGTGCCCAGAACCAGGGGGGGGACTATGGCTACACCTTC. The rearrangement joins TRBV20-1 to TRBJ1-2, with TRBD1 identical over 7 bases. The germline V gene encodes CDR1 DFQATT and CDR2 SNEGSKA (reference sequence). The CDR3 length is 14 residues. The J segment lost 3 bases and the V segment lost 6 bases, leaving 10 bases of the junction unmatched.

This sequence joins TRBV4-1 and TRBJ1-5; D ambiguous. CDR1 is MGHRA, CDR2 YSYEKL, per germline. Trimming left V 0 bases short and J 3 bases short, with 9 bases between. CDR3 length: 15 residues. CDR3 nucleotide sequence: TGCGCCAGCAGCCAAGAAGGAAGCATCAATCAGCCCCAGCATTTT. Translating it yields CASSQEGSINQPQHF.

This clonotype was counted at least ten times. The chain is built from TRBV20-1 and TRBJ2-3; no definite D call. This CDR3 spans 15 amino acids. Germline V lookup: CDR1 DFQATT, CDR2 SNEGSKA (reference sequence). Trimming took 0 bases from V and 0 from J, leaving 10 bases between them. The CDR3, as DNA: TGCAGTGCTAGAGAGGGCGGATCTAGCACAGATACGCAGTATTTT. It translates to CSAREGGSSTDTQYF.

The chain couples TRBV5-1 to TRBJ2-7; D unresolved. The CDR3 has 17 residues. Germline-derived CDR1 and CDR2 are SGHRS and YFSETQ. V lost 5 bases and J 3 bases, leaving 24 bases between the germline ends. The CDR3 is CASRRVGMAAYNYEQYF. CDR3 bases: TGCGCCAGCAGGCGTGTAGGTATGGCCGCATACAACTACGAGCAGTACTTC.

This clonotype was counted only a few times. V is TRBV11-2 and J is TRBJ2-3; D possibly uses TRBD1 or TRBD2 (5 bases each). Germline V gives CDR1 SGHAT, CDR2 FQNNGV. This CDR3 spans 18 amino acids. V gave up 1 base and J gave up 1 base, with 18 bases separating them. The CDR3 reads CASSLGGVLGARTDTQYF. DNA of the CDR3: TGTGCCAGCAGCTTAGGAGGGGTGTTGGGAGCCCGCACAGATACGCAGTATTTT.